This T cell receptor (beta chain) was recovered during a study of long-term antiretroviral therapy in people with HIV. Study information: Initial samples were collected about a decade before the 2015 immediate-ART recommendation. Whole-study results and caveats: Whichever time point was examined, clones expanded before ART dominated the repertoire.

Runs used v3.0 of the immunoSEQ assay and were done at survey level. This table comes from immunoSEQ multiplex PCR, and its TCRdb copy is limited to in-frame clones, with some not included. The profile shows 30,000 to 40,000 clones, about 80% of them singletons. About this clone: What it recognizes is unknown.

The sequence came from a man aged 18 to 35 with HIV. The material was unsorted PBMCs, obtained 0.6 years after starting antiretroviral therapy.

CDR3 nucleotides: TGTGCCAGCAGTTCTCCGGGACGGAGCTACGAGCAGTACTTC. It codes for CASSSPGRSYEQYF. The gene calls are TRBV28 and TRBJ2-7; TRBD1 or TRBD2 may be the D gene (5 bases each). CDR3 length: 14 amino acids. The germline V and J ends were trimmed by 4 bases and 3 bases, with 13 bases remaining between them. Germline V CDR1 and CDR2: MDHEN, SYDVKM.